This TCR beta chain derives from a study of human T cells and chemical hapten exposure. Study summary: Upper-back patches of 0.01% DPC were read at 6 days.

Points from the study as a whole: Expanded TCRs showed more large CDR3 clusters than pre-sensitization or healthy control sets.

The sample holds many counts of this clonotype. The antigen is unknown. Time point of the sample: patch test 2, 6 weeks after DPC sensitization. Treatment defined: therapeutic diphenylcyclopropenone sensitization with weekly scalp DPC. Germline CDR1 and CDR2: MNHNS and SASEGT. The CDR3 totals 17 residues. J was trimmed by 6 bases and V by 5 bases; bases with no gene match: 13. TCRdb processed the RACE reads anew with MiXCR; each CDR3 protein has one entry. Seen here are around 360,000 distinct CDR3 sequences, over 6% observed once, and the top ten hold 5% to 6%. The receptor's source is a woman aged 18-29 years with alopecia areata. Some clones in this sample may be carry-over from other donors' samples. Here the sequenced sample was whole blood, taken in connection with sensitization to the hapten diphenylcyclopropenone (DPC). V is TRBV6-1 and J is TRBJ1-4, with 9 bases lining up with TRBD1. The CDR3 DNA reads TGTGCCAGCAGTAACACCGGGACAGGGTTTCGGGATGAAAAACTGTTTTTT. Residues: CASSNTGTGFRDEKLFF.